These 14 T cell receptor beta chains were all obtained from the same sample, sequenced in a study of monozygotic twins with inflammatory bowel disease. TCRdb re-called the 5' RACE reads and gives one entry per CDR3 protein, without DNA. Its table records some 440,000 distinct CDR3 sequences. The specimen was blood. These receptors were obtained from a human donor with ulcerative colitis or Crohn's disease, or a healthy co-twin of an affected twin (not recorded which).

The chain links TRBV2 to TRBJ1-6. The CDR3 runs to 12 residues. Germline CDR1 and CDR2: SNHLY and FYNNEI. The CDR3 protein is CASGVGNSPLHF.

The V call is TRBV20-1, the J call TRBJ2-5; TCRdb gives TRBD1 as the D gene, but with no DNA this cannot be confirmed. The CDR3 extends over 11 amino acids. Germline V gene lookup returns CDR1 DFQATT and CDR2 SNEGSKA (reference sequence). This CDR3 is CSGSGEETQYF.

The genes are TRBV29-1 and TRBJ1-1. From germline, CDR1 is SQVTM and CDR2 ANQGSEA. The CDR3 runs 13 residues. The CDR3 sequence: CSVAGLGSTEALF. The variable domain in full, completed from reference TRBV29-1 and TRBJ1-1, reads SAVISQKPSRDICQRGTSLTIQCQVDSQVTMMFWYRQQPGQSLTLIATANQGSEATYESGFVIDKFPISRPNLTFSTLTVSNMSPEDSSIYLCSVAGLGSTEALFGQGTRLTVV.

The chain recombines TRBV5-1 with TRBJ2-2; absent DNA, TCRdb's TRBD1 call cannot be checked. This CDR3 has 15 amino acids. Germline-derived CDR1 and CDR2 are SGHRS and YFSETQ. The CDR3 protein is CASTLLTGGTGELFF.

The chain has TRBV18 and TRBJ2-5. Germline V lookup: CDR1 KGHSH, CDR2 LQKENI. The CDR3 is made up of 13 amino acids. The CDR3 sequence is CASSDGLQETQYF.

V is TRBV6-4 and J is TRBJ2-3. This CDR3 has 13 residues. In germline, CDR1 is MRHNA, CDR2 SNTAGT. This chain's CDR3 is CASSDYPRDTQYF.

The V call is TRBV9, the J call TRBJ2-2; TCRdb calls TRBD1, which cannot be checked without DNA. The CDR3 runs 16 residues. Germline assignment: CDR1 SGDLS and CDR2 YYNGEE. CDR3 region: CASSASGSPGAGELFF.

The rearrangement links TRBV4-1 to TRBJ1-5; TCRdb's assignment of TRBD1 cannot be checked, as there is no DNA. The CDR3 consists of 16 residues. Germline V gene sequence: CDR1 MGHRA, CDR2 YSYEKL. CDR3 in amino acids: CASSHGGGAGNQPQHF.

The rearrangement links TRBV11-3 to TRBJ2-2; TCRdb outputs TRBD1, but without DNA this stays unchecked. There are 14 residues in the CDR3. CDR1 SGHNT and CDR2 YENEEA come from the germline V gene. Here the CDR3 reads CASSLTGFSGELFF.

The CDR3 region is CASSNSQGQPQHF. V is TRBV6-2 or TRBV6-3 and J is TRBJ1-5; TCRdb's D gene call, TRBD1, goes unchecked for lack of DNA. This CDR3 region has 13 residues. Germline CDR1 MNHEY, CDR2 SVGEGT.

This chain connects TRBV6-5 to TRBJ2-7; the TCRdb D gene call, TRBD2, has no DNA to confirm it. The germline CDR1 and CDR2 sequences are MNHEY and SVGAGI. The CDR3 spans 15 residues. CDR3 residues: CASSSLAGGYYEQYF.

The chain has TRBV24-1 and TRBJ2-3; TCRdb returns TRBD1, unconfirmable since there is no DNA. This CDR3 region has 16 residues. From germline, CDR1 is KGHDR and CDR2 SFDVKD. The CDR3 spells CATSDPDGTDTDTQYF.

V is TRBV20-1 and J is TRBJ1-3; TCRdb's assignment of TRBD1 cannot be checked, as there is no DNA. The CDR3 spans 14 residues. Germline CDR1 and CDR2: DFQATT and SNEGSKA (reference sequence). CDR3 sequence: CSARGQGAGNTIYF.

The J gene is TRBJ1-5, the V gene TRBV20-1. Per the germline V gene, CDR1 is DFQATT and CDR2 is SNEGSKA (reference sequence). This CDR3 spans 13 amino acids. The CDR3 region is CSASGSSGQPQHF.